A selection of T cell receptor beta chains follows, all from one sample in a study of low-dose radiotherapy and immunotherapy resistance in tumors. TCRdb reprocessed the reads with MiXCR, giving one entry per CDR3 protein. The sample consists of 95,000 to 100,000 distinct CDR3 sequences, about a fifth of them appearing once. Sequencing was performed on PBMCs, taken after low-dose radiotherapy plus immunotherapy. These TCRs come from a male donor with prostate cancer. Both conserved end residues are part of each CDR3. The order of the fields is CDR3 DNA, CDR3 protein, D gene, CDR3 length, J gene, V gene, clone size. The D gene is left open where the match is weak. Clone size is stated in some rows and not others, as once, few, many or a class when expanded.

CDR3 DNA: TGTGCCAGCCGCCTGGGGATGGGGGATTTTATTGAAATACTGTTTTTT
CDR3 protein: CASRLGMGDFIEILFF
D gene: NA
CDR3 length: 16
J gene: TRBJ1-4
V gene: TRBV7-8
clone size: NA

CDR3 DNA: TGCAGCGTTGAACCCCCCAGGGGGCCAAATACGCAGTATTTT
CDR3 protein: CSVEPPRGPNTQYF
D gene: TRBD1
CDR3 length: 14
J gene: TRBJ2-3
V gene: TRBV29-1
clone size: many

CDR3 DNA: TGTGCCGCCGCTCTGGGCGGAAACACAGATACGCAGTATTTT
CDR3 protein: CAAALGGNTDTQYF
D gene: NA
CDR3 length: 14
J gene: TRBJ2-3
V gene: TRBV15
clone size: many

CDR3 DNA: TGTGCCAGCAGGCAACAGAGTACCAATGAGCAGTTCTTC
CDR3 protein: CASRQQSTNEQFF
D gene: NA
CDR3 length: 13
J gene: TRBJ2-1
V gene: TRBV6-2/TRBV6-3
clone size: NA

CDR3 DNA: TGTGCCAGCAGCTGGGGTCTCACAGATACGCAGTATTTT
CDR3 protein: CASSWGLTDTQYF
D gene: NA
CDR3 length: 13
J gene: TRBJ2-3
V gene: TRBV5-4
clone size: many

CDR3 DNA: TGTGCCTGGAGTGTATCGCCCAAAGCTTTCTTT
CDR3 protein: CAWSVSPKAFF
D gene: NA
CDR3 length: 11
J gene: TRBJ1-1
V gene: TRBV30
clone size: many

CDR3 DNA: TGTGCCAGCAGCTACCGGGACTACACCAATGAGCAGTTCTTC
CDR3 protein: CASSYRDYTNEQFF
D gene: TRBD2
CDR3 length: 14
J gene: TRBJ2-1
V gene: TRBV7-4
clone size: many

CDR3 DNA: TGTGCCAGCAGCTCCCCCCAAGCGGGGGGCCAAGAGACCCAGTACTTC
CDR3 protein: CASSSPQAGGQETQYF
D gene: TRBD2
CDR3 length: 16
J gene: TRBJ2-5
V gene: TRBV7-2
clone size: many

CDR3 DNA: TGCAGTTCCCGGCCCGCAGGGAGGGCATACAACACTGAAGCTTTCTTT
CDR3 protein: CSSRPAGRAYNTEAFF
D gene: NA
CDR3 length: 16
J gene: TRBJ1-1
V gene: TRBV20-1
clone size: many

CDR3 DNA: TGCGCCAACAGGTGCCGCAGAAGTCGCGAAAAACTGTTTTTT
CDR3 protein: CANRCRRSREKLFF
D gene: NA
CDR3 length: 14
J gene: TRBJ1-4
V gene: TRBV23-1
clone size: many

CDR3 DNA: TGTGCCAGCAGCCCCCACGAGAACACTGAAGCTTTCTTT
CDR3 protein: CASSPHENTEAFF
D gene: NA
CDR3 length: 13
J gene: TRBJ1-1
V gene: TRBV7-3
clone size: few

CDR3 DNA: TGTGCCAGCAGCCGCCTTTCTGCGGGGACTCAAGAGACCCAGTACTTC
CDR3 protein: CASSRLSAGTQETQYF
D gene: NA
CDR3 length: 16
J gene: TRBJ2-5
V gene: TRBV3-1
clone size: many

CDR3 DNA: TGCAGTGCTAGGGGAGGGGACGACTATGGCTACACCTTC
CDR3 protein: CSARGGDDYGYTF
D gene: NA
CDR3 length: 13
J gene: TRBJ1-2
V gene: TRBV20-1
clone size: many

CDR3 DNA: TGCAGCGCGCGGGGGAGCCGTCCCCAAGAGACCCAGTACTTC
CDR3 protein: CSARGSRPQETQYF
D gene: TRBD2
CDR3 length: 14
J gene: TRBJ2-5
V gene: TRBV29-1
clone size: NA

CDR3 DNA: TGCGCCAGCAGCACCAACACGGGGGCCGGGGAGCTGTTTTTT
CDR3 protein: CASSTNTGAGELFF
D gene: NA
CDR3 length: 14
J gene: TRBJ2-2
V gene: TRBV5-1
clone size: many

CDR3 DNA: TGTGCCAGCAGCGTTGAAGCGAGCTCCTACAATGAGCAGTTCTTC
CDR3 protein: CASSVEASSYNEQFF
D gene: NA
CDR3 length: 15
J gene: TRBJ2-1
V gene: TRBV9
clone size: many